This TCR beta chain was recovered during a study of control samples from healthy donors and cancer patients. V lost 4 bases to trimming and J lost 2 bases, with 8 bases between them. Per the germline V gene, CDR1 is MNHEY and CDR2 is SVGAGI. This CDR3 is built from 13 residues. TCRdb's table, derived via immunoSEQ multiplex PCR, lists solely in-frame clones and lacks some. The sample includes 100,000 to 150,000 clones, roughly 89% of them seen just once. Sequenced input: blood. The V call is TRBV6-5, the J call TRBJ2-5; perhaps TRBD2 as D (6 bases). The clonotype originates from a man between 18 and 35 years old in good health. The CDR3 reads CASSWDSQETQYF. The CDR3 DNA follows: TGTGCCAGCAGTTGGGACTCTCAAGAGACCCAGTACTTC.